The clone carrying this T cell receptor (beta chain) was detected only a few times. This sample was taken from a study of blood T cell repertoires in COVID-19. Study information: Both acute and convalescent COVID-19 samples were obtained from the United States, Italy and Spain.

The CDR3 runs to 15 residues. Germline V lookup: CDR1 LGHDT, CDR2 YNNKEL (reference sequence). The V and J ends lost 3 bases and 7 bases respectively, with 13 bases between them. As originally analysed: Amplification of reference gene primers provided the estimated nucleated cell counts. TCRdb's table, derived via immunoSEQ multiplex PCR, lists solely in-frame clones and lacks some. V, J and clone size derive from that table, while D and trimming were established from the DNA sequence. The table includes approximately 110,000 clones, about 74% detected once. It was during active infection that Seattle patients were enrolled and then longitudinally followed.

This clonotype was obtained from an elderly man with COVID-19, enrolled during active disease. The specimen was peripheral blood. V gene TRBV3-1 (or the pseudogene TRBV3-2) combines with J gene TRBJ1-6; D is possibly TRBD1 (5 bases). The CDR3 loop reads CASSQSRGGNSPLHF. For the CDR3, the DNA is TGTGCCAGCAGCCAGTCTAGGGGAGGCAATTCACCCCTCCACTTT.